This entry lists 6 T cell receptor beta chains sequenced from one sample in a study of beta chain features in type 1 diabetes. Study-level results: Among patients with Type 1 diabetes, TCRB CDR3s were moderately but significantly shorter in every one of the four CD4+ subsets.

Expressed TCRB transcripts got sequenced, as all isolated RNA was reverse transcribed. Some clones are missing from TCRdb's copy, which holds only in-frame ones; the method was immunoSEQ multiplex PCR. Here the sample spans about 660,000 clones, around 15% being singletons. These receptors' antigens are unknown. The material sequenced was naive CD4+ T cells from blood. The receptors stem from a man younger than 35 with type 1 diabetes.

This clone was picked up a small number of times. The chain carries TRBV4-2 and TRBJ2-2; TRBD1 is a possible D gene (5 bases). V shed 0 bases and J shed 3 bases, with 8 bases lying between them. This CDR3 has 15 amino acids. Looked up from germline, CDR1 is LGHNA and CDR2 is YNFKEQ. The CDR3 loop reads CASSQDLTDTGELFF. The CDR3, as DNA: TGTGCCAGCAGCCAAGATTTGACAGACACCGGGGAGCTGTTTTTT.

This clone has a handful of counts. V usage is TRBV29-1 and J usage is TRBJ1-1; 8 positions match TRBD1. The V and J ends lost 6 bases and 1 base, in that order; junction bases with no gene match: 4. CDR1 SQVTM and CDR2 ANQGSEA come from the germline V gene. This CDR3 comprises 13 residues. The CDR3 loop is CSVTQGENTEAFF. The CDR3 nucleotides read TGCAGCGTCACACAGGGGGAGAACACTGAAGCTTTCTTT.

This chain links TRBV4-3 with TRBJ1-2; 7 bases are a match to TRBD1. There are 15 residues in the CDR3. Germline V gene sequence: CDR1 LGHNA, CDR2 YSLEER. The ends lost 0 bases at V and 2 bases at J; junction bases unmatched: 3. The CDR3 nucleotides are TGCGCCAGCAGCCAAGATGGACAGGCAAACTATGGCTACACCTTC. Translated: CASSQDGQANYGYTF.

This chain connects TRBV7-9 to TRBJ1-2; 7 nucleotides match TRBD1. CDR1 and CDR2 from the germline V gene are SEHNR and FQNEAQ (reference sequence). J lost 9 bases, V lost 3 bases, and 10 bases had no gene match. CDR3 length: 14 amino acids. The CDR3 reads CASSFTGTVNSYTF. CDR3 nucleotide sequence: TGTGCCAGCAGCTTTACCGGGACAGTTAATAGCTACACCTTC.

The V gene is TRBV6-6, the J gene TRBJ1-6; D is unclear. The V and J ends lost 7 bases and 7 bases respectively, with 17 bases between them. The CDR3 length is 15 residues. CDR1 and CDR2 from the germline V gene are MNHNY and SVGAGI (reference sequence). CDR3 in amino acids: CASITHQSSNSPLHF. DNA of the CDR3: TGTGCCAGCATTACCCACCAGTCCTCCAATTCACCCCTCCACTTT.

The chain is built from TRBV7-3 and TRBJ2-5, with D possibly matching TRBD1 (5 bases). V lost 3 bases to trimming and J lost 1 base, with 12 bases between them. Germline CDR1 reads SGHTA; CDR2 reads FQGTGA. The CDR3 extends over 15 amino acids. In DNA, the CDR3 is TGTGCCAGCAGCTTGCTTGGCAGGGCCCAAGAGACCCAGTACTTC. This codes for CASSLLGRAQETQYF.